The clone carrying this T cell receptor beta chain was found once. Its matching antigen is unknown. The sample is drawn from a study of T cells in Graves' hyperthyroidism and ophthalmopathy. The source material, RNA transcripts, was used to amplify TCR beta CDR3 regions. The HTBI set primed first-round TCR CDR3 RT-PCR. Each CDR3 protein gets one entry after TCRdb re-called the multiplex PCR reads with MiXCR. The table lists about 250,000 distinct CDR3 sequences, roughly a quarter of them singletons. Study-wide findings and caveats: The authors' 13 V-J model separated ophthalmopathy from stable hyperthyroidism.

V shed 5 bases and J shed 6 bases, with 8 bases lying between them. This CDR3 is built from 12 residues. Germline values: CDR1 MDHEN, CDR2 SYDVKM. The sample taken for sequencing was blood. This receptor was obtained from a woman aged 40 to 50 with Graves' ophthalmopathy. V gene TRBV28 combines with J gene TRBJ1-5, with D unresolved. The CDR3 bases are TGTGCCAGCAGTACGTTGGGTCAGCCCCAGCATTTT. This encodes CASSTLGQPQHF.